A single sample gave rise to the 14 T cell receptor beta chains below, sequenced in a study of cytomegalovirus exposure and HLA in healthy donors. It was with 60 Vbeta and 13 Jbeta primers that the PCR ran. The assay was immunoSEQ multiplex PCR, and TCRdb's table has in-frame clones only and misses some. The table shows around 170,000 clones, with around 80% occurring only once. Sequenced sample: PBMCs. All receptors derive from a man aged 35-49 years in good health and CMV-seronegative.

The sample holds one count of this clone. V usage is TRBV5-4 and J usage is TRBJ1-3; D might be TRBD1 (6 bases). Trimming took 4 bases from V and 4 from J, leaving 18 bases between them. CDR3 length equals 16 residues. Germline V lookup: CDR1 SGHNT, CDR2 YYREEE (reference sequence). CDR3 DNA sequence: TGTGCCAGCAGCGCGGGGGGGGGCGCATCGGGAAACACCATATATTTT. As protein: CASSAGGGASGNTIYF.

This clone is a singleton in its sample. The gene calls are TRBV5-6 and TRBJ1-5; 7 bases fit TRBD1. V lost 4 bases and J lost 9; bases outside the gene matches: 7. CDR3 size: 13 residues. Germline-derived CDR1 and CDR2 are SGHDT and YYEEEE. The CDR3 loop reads CASSPGQQLPQHF. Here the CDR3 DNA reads TGTGCCAGCAGCCCGGGACAGCAATTGCCCCAGCATTTT.

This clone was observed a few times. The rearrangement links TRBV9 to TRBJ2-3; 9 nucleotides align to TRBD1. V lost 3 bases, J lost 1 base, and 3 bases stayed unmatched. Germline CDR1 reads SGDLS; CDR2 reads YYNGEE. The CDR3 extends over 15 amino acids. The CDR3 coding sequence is TGTGCCAGCAGCGCTAGGGACAGGGGCACAGATACGCAGTATTTT. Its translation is CASSARDRGTDTQYF.

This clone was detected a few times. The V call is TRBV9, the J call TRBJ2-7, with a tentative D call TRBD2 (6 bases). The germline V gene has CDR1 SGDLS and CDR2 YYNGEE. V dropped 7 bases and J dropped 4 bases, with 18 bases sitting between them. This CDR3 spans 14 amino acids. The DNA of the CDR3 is TGTGCCAGCGGCCTCGGGGGAACGGGGTACGAGCAGTACTTC. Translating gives CASGLGGTGYEQYF.

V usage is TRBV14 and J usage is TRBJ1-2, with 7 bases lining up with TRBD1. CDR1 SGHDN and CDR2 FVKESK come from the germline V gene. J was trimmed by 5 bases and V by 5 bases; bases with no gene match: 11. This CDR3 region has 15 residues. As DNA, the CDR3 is TGTGCCAGCAGCTTCACAGGGGAACGAGGGTATGGCTACACCTTC. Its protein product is CASSFTGERGYGYTF.

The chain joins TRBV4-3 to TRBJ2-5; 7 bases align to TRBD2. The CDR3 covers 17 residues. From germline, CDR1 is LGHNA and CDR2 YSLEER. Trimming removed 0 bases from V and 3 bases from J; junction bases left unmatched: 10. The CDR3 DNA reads TGCGCCAGCAGCCAAGAAGGGGCGGGAGCGTTGGAAGAGACCCAGTACTTC. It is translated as CASSQEGAGALEETQYF.

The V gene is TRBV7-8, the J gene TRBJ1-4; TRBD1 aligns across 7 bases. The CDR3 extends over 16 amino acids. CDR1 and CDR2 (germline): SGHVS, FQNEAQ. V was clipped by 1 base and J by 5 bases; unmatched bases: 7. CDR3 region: CASSLGFWTGNEKLFF. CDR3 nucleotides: TGTGCCAGCAGCTTAGGTTTCTGGACAGGCAATGAAAAACTGTTTTTT.

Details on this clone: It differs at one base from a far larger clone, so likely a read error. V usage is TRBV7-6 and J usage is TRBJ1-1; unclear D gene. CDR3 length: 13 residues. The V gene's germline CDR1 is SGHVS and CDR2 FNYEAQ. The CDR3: CSSSLDGISEAFF. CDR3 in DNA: TGTTCCAGCAGCTTGGACGGGATCAGTGAAGCTTTCTTT.

DNA for the CDR3: TGTGCCAGCAGCTTGCCAGGGGGACTTTGGAATGAGCAGTTCTTC. Its protein is CASSLPGGLWNEQFF. The chain carries TRBV7-2 and TRBJ2-1; TRBD1 might be the D (7 bases). Germline CDR1 reads SGHTA; CDR2 reads FQGNSA. V lost 3 bases and J 7 bases, leaving 16 bases between the germline ends. The CDR3 consists of 15 residues.

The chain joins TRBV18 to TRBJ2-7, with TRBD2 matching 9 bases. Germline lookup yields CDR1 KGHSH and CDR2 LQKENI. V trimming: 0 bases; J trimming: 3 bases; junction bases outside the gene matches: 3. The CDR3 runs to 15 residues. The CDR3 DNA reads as TGTGCCAGCTCACCACCGAGCGGGGGGTACTACGAGCAGTACTTC. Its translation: CASSPPSGGYYEQYF.

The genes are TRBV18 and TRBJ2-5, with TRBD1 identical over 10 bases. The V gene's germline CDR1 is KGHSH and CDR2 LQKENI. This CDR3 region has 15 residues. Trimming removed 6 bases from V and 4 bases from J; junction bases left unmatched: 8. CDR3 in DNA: TGTGCCAGCTCTTCTACGACAGGGGGCCTAGAGACCCAGTACTTC. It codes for CASSSTTGGLETQYF.

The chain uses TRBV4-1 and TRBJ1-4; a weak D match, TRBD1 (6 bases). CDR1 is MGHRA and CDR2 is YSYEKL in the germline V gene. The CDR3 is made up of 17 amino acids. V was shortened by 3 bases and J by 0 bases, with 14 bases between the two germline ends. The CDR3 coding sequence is TGCGCCAGCAGCCATCCGCCTTCAGGGGCAACTAATGAAAAACTGTTTTTT. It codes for CASSHPPSGATNEKLFF.

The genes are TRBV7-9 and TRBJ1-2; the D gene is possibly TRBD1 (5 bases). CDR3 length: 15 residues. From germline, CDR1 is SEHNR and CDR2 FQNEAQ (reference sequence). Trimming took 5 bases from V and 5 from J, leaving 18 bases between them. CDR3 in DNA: TGTGCCAGCAGCCGGGGGGAGGGTGTTGTTTATGGCTACACCTTC. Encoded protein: CASSRGEGVVYGYTF.

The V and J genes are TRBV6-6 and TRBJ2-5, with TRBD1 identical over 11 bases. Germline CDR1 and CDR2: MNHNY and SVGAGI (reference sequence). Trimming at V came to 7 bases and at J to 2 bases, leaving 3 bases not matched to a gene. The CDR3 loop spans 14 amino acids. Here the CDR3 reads CASNRDRGQETQYF. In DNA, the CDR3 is TGTGCCAGCAACAGGGACAGGGGGCAAGAGACCCAGTACTTC.